This TCR beta chain was retrieved from a study of shared clonotypes between healthy human individuals. Study details: A donor's plate count was three for CD4 naive and three for CD4 memory; CD8 naive had two and CD8 memory one. Study outcomes and limitations: It was the non-shared clonotypes that had lower generation probabilities than clonotypes shared by all four donors.

A remark on this clone: Its specificity is unknown.

In replicate PCRs of sorted subsets, around 200 ng DNA, about 30,000 T cell genomes, was used. Only in-frame clones appear in the TCRdb table, and some are missing; sequencing was by immunoSEQ multiplex PCR. Here the sample spans about 1.5 million clones, roughly 98% being singletons. Germline CDR1 SGHAT, CDR2 FQNNGV. The germline V and J ends were trimmed by 5 bases and 9 bases, with 10 bases remaining between them. The CDR3 covers 11 residues. Sequenced material: naive CD4+ T cells sorted from blood. Subset of the sample: CD45RA+ positively selected. This chain links TRBV11-2 with TRBJ2-5; no reliable D call. The sequence derives from a man younger than 45 in good health. The CDR3 nucleotides read TGTGCCAGCAGCGTCCACCGCCCCCAGTACTTC. Translation: CASSVHRPQYF.